Below, 12 T cell receptor beta chains from the same sample are listed, as sequenced in a study of T cells in localized non-small cell lung cancer. Here immunoSEQ multiplex PCR was the method, and the copy in TCRdb shows in-frame clones only, minus some. The table records 20,000 to 25,000 clones, roughly 90% of them present only once. Here the sequenced sample was PBMCs, taken before any cancer treatment. The receptors were gathered from a man aged 40 to 75 with stage II lung adenocarcinoma.

The chain couples TRBV10-2 to TRBJ1-6; D gene unclear. CDR3 size: 14 residues. V was pared by 3 bases and J by 0 bases, with 3 bases between. Germline lookup yields CDR1 WSHSY and CDR2 SAAADI. The DNA for the CDR3 is TGCGCCAGCAGTGACAGCTCCTATAATTCACCCCTCCACTTT. Amino acid sequence: CASSDSSYNSPLHF.

V and J are TRBV30 and TRBJ1-5; D call uncertain. CDR3 length: 17 residues. Germline CDR1 is GTSNPN and CDR2 is SVGIG (reference sequence). V was shortened by 2 bases and J by 0 bases, with 17 bases between the two germline ends. CDR3 nucleotide sequence: TGTGCCTGGAGTAAAGGTTCTGCATCGTATAGCAATCAGCCCCAGCATTTT. The encoded protein is CAWSKGSASYSNQPQHF. Supplemented by reference TRBV30 and TRBJ1-5, the full variable domain reads SQTIHQWPATLVQPVGSPLSLECTVEGTSNPNLYWYRQAAGRGLQLLFYSVGIGQISSEVPQNLSASRPQDRQFILSSKKLLLSDSGFYLCAWSKGSASYSNQPQHFGDGTRLSIL.

The chain links TRBV6-6 to TRBJ2-1; unclear D gene. This CDR3 region has 11 residues. In germline, CDR1 is MNHNY, CDR2 SVGAGI (reference sequence). V was pared by 6 bases and J by 1 base, with 1 base between. DNA for the CDR3: TGTGCCAGCAGGTCCTACAATGAGCAGTTCTTC. Its translation: CASRSYNEQFF.

The CDR3 loop reads CASSPDGGLKTQYF. The DNA for the CDR3 is TGTGCCAGCAGCCCGGACGGCGGTTTGAAGACCCAGTACTTC. The chain carries TRBV6-5 and TRBJ2-5; D unresolved. This CDR3 is 14 amino acids long. V dropped 6 bases and J dropped 6 bases, with 17 bases sitting between them. Germline V gives CDR1 MNHEY, CDR2 SVGAGI.

This chain connects TRBV28 to TRBJ2-7; 9 nucleotides align to TRBD2. Germline values: CDR1 MDHEN, CDR2 SYDVKM. CDR3 length equals 15 residues. The V segment lost 1 base and the J segment 6 bases; nucleotides outside the gene matches: 7. The CDR3 loop reads CASSLSTGLAGEQYF. The CDR3 region has the DNA TGTGCCAGCAGTTTATCGACGGGACTAGCTGGCGAGCAGTACTTC.

J is TRBJ2-1 and V is TRBV9; a possible D gene is TRBD2 (5 bases). V lost 2 bases, J lost 5 bases, and 14 bases lay in between. The CDR3 runs 15 residues. CDR1 is SGDLS, CDR2 YYNGEE, per germline. For the CDR3, the DNA is TGTGCCAGCAGCGTCGGACTCCCGATTGACAATGAGCAGTTCTTC. As protein: CASSVGLPIDNEQFF.

The rearrangement uses TRBV19 and TRBJ1-1; D gene ambiguous. The V gene's germline CDR1 is LNHDA and CDR2 SQIVND (reference sequence). This CDR3 is 13 amino acids long. Trimming shortened V by 0 bases and J by 5 bases, and 7 bases separated the two germline ends. In DNA form, the CDR3 reads TGTGCCAGTAGTATAGACCGCGGGACTGAAGCTTTCTTT. This codes for CASSIDRGTEAFF.

Here the CDR3 DNA reads TGTGCCAGCAGCGTATCGGAGGGCGGGCGCACTGAAGCTTTCTTT. It codes for CASSVSEGGRTEAFF. The chain links TRBV9 to TRBJ1-1; D gene unclear. The V end was cut by 1 base, the J end by 4 bases, with 14 bases between. The V gene's germline CDR1 is SGDLS and CDR2 YYNGEE. The CDR3 has 15 residues.

The rearrangement uses TRBV9 and TRBJ1-3; D is uncertain. V lost 4 bases, J lost 5 bases, and 1 base lay in between. CDR1 is SGDLS, CDR2 YYNGEE, per germline. This CDR3 is built from 10 residues. The CDR3 loop is CASSRNTIYF. The CDR3, as DNA: TGTGCCAGCAGCAGAAACACCATATATTTT.

The chain combines TRBV7-8 with TRBJ2-1, with 11 bases aligning to TRBD2. The CDR3 is made up of 20 amino acids. The germline gives CDR1 SGHVS, CDR2 FQNEAQ. Losses at the gene ends were 1 base for V and 7 bases for J; bases not matched to a gene: 18. CDR3 region: CASSLERLAGGSTPWNEQFF. The CDR3 nucleotides are TGTGCCAGCAGCTTAGAGCGGCTAGCGGGAGGATCGACTCCTTGGAATGAGCAGTTCTTC.

The chain has TRBV10-3 and TRBJ2-5, with a tentative D call TRBD1 (5 bases). The V and J ends lost 5 bases and 4 bases respectively, with 14 bases between them. Germline CDR1 is ENHRY and CDR2 is SYGVKD. The CDR3 is 14 amino acids. The CDR3, as DNA: TGTGCCATCAGTCCGAAGCAGGGATCAGAGACCCAGTACTTC. Its protein is CAISPKQGSETQYF.

The rearrangement links TRBV5-4 to TRBJ2-7; TRBD1 is a possible D gene (6 bases). The CDR3 contains 14 residues. V gave up 6 bases and J gave up 6 bases, with 19 bases separating them. Looked up from germline, CDR1 is SGHNT and CDR2 is YYREEE (reference sequence). The CDR3 DNA reads TGTGCCAGCACCCAACACCTGGACAGCGGCGAGCAGTACTTC. Translating it yields CASTQHLDSGEQYF.